The 18 T cell receptor beta chains presented below share a single source sample, sequenced in a study of OX40 agonist ivuxolimab in advanced cancers. Libraries were prepared by immunoSEQ multiplex PCR; TCRdb keeps only in-frame clonotypes and omits some of them. This table has about 100,000 clones, around nine tenths appearing once. Sequencing was performed on CD4+ or CD8+ T cells sorted from blood, taken in a trial of the OX40 agonist ivuxolimab. The origin of the receptors is an adult with an advanced solid tumor such as melanoma, head and neck, liver or kidney cancer.

This clone was recorded only once. The chain combines TRBV4-2 with TRBJ2-3; no clear D gene. V lost 0 bases to trimming and J lost 2 bases, with 3 bases between them. Looked up from germline, CDR1 is LGHNA and CDR2 is YNFKEQ. This CDR3 region has 13 residues. The chain's CDR3 is CASSQDFTDTQYF. The CDR3 DNA is TGTGCCAGCAGCCAAGATTTCACAGATACGCAGTATTTT.

The V gene is TRBV5-4, the J gene TRBJ1-1, with D possibly matching TRBD1 (5 bases). V lost 9 bases and J lost 4, with 16 bases in between. From germline, CDR1 is SGHNT and CDR2 YYREEE (reference sequence). The CDR3 is 13 residues long. This chain's CDR3 is CATAWEGRTEAFF. Written as DNA, the CDR3 is TGTGCCACTGCCTGGGAGGGGCGCACTGAAGCTTTCTTT.

The CDR3 protein is CASSRLPDRAAEAFF. In nucleotides, the CDR3 is TGTGCCAGTAGTCGCCTCCCGGACAGGGCAGCTGAAGCTTTCTTT. The chain has TRBV19 and TRBJ1-1, with 8 bases aligning to TRBD1. Trimming removed 5 bases from V and 6 bases from J; junction bases left unmatched: 11. The CDR3 has 15 amino acids. The germline CDR1 and CDR2 sequences are LNHDA and SQIVND (reference sequence).

This clone was found a few times. This rearrangement joins TRBV11-2 to TRBJ2-7, with D hard to call. Trimming pared 5 bases from V and 2 bases from J, leaving 10 bases between. The CDR3 is made up of 13 amino acids. The germline gives CDR1 SGHAT, CDR2 FQNNGV. The CDR3 reads CASSPLVAYEQYF. The CDR3 nucleotides are TGTGCCAGCAGCCCCTTAGTAGCCTACGAGCAGTACTTC.

The chain links TRBV19 to TRBJ2-1, with 7 positions matching TRBD2. J lost 5 bases, V lost 6 bases, and 7 bases had no gene match. Germline V lookup: CDR1 LNHDA, CDR2 SQIVND (reference sequence). The CDR3 totals 14 residues. CDR3 nucleotides: TGTGCCAGTAGACCGGGGGGTTGGGACAATGAGCAGTTCTTC. It specifies CASRPGGWDNEQFF.

The chain recombines TRBV7-6 with TRBJ2-7, with TRBD2 as a possible D gene (6 bases). Germline loops: CDR1 SGHVS, CDR2 FNYEAQ. Trimming left V 1 base short and J 2 bases short, with 12 bases between. CDR3 length: 15 amino acids. The CDR3 DNA sequence: TGTGCCAGCAGCTTAGGGGCGGGGCTCACCTACGAGCAGTACTTC. It specifies CASSLGAGLTYEQYF.

The chain combines TRBV7-9 with TRBJ1-4; D not resolved. CDR3 length equals 15 residues. Germline CDR1 SEHNR, CDR2 FQNEAQ (reference sequence). Between the trimmed V and J ends, which lost 1 base and 8 bases, there was a span of 14 bases. The CDR3 DNA reads as TGTGCCAGCAGCTTAGGGGCCGGATCGGAGGAAAAACTGTTTTTT. Translated: CASSLGAGSEEKLFF.

This chain links TRBV5-1 with TRBJ1-3, with a tentative D call TRBD1 (6 bases). Germline V gives CDR1 SGHRS, CDR2 YFSETQ. The CDR3 extends over 15 amino acids. V shed 4 bases and J shed 4 bases, with 15 bases lying between them. The CDR3, as DNA: TGCGCCAGCAGCCTGTTTCCGGGACAAGGAAACACCATATATTTT. As protein: CASSLFPGQGNTIYF.

The chain is built from TRBV18 and TRBJ1-1; D unresolved. Germline CDR1 reads KGHSH; CDR2 reads LQKENI. The V gene lost 3 bases and the J gene lost 1 base, with 15 bases spanning the gap. The CDR3 consists of 16 residues. CDR3 in amino acids: CASSPIPVQSNTEAFF. In DNA form, the CDR3 reads TGTGCCAGCTCACCTATCCCGGTTCAGTCGAACACTGAAGCTTTCTTT.

The chain is built from TRBV11-2 and TRBJ2-3; 8 nucleotides match TRBD2. Germline assignment: CDR1 SGHAT and CDR2 FQNNGV. With V trimmed by 5 bases and J by 1 base, 5 bases remained unmatched. The CDR3 covers 15 residues. The CDR3 nucleotides read TGTGCCAGCAGCCCCGCGGGGGGTCGCACAGATACGCAGTATTTT. Its protein product is CASSPAGGRTDTQYF.

This clone was recorded once. This CDR3 is also generated by other DNA sequences in the sample. The chain combines TRBV15 with TRBJ2-7; possible D gene TRBD2, 5 bases. The CDR3 loop spans 15 amino acids. Trimming took off 1 base at V and 0 bases at J, with 10 bases between the two ends. The germline V gene encodes CDR1 LNHNV and CDR2 YYDKDF (reference sequence). The CDR3, as DNA: TGTGCCACCAGCAGAGGGTGGGGAGCCTCCTACGAGCAGTACTTC. This sequence encodes CATSRGWGASYEQYF.

This clone was observed once. This chain uses TRBV10-3 with TRBJ2-3; D is tentatively TRBD1 or TRBD2 (6 bases each). Germline V gene lookup returns CDR1 ENHRY and CDR2 SYGVKD. Between the trimmed V and J ends, which lost 2 bases and 0 bases, there was a span of 27 bases. The CDR3 runs to 21 residues. In DNA, the CDR3 is TGTGCCATCAGTGAGCCCGAAGGGGGGCCTAACGTCGTAAGGAGCACAGATACGCAGTATTTT. This translates into CAISEPEGGPNVVRSTDTQYF.

This clone was detected once. V usage is TRBV19 and J usage is TRBJ2-3; D call uncertain. This CDR3 has 13 residues. Germline CDR1 reads LNHDA; CDR2 reads SQIVND (reference sequence). With 9 bases removed from V and 2 bases from J, the gap between germline ends came to 12 bases. In nucleotides, the CDR3 is TGTGCCAGCGGGTGGACCATCACAGATACGCAGTATTTT. Translated: CASGWTITDTQYF.

The CDR3 bases are TGTGCCAGCAGCTTGGGACTAGCGGGAGGACCGGAAGAGCAGTTCTTC. It is translated as CASSLGLAGGPEEQFF. The V call is TRBV7-6, the J call TRBJ2-1, with 15 bases lining up with TRBD2. Germline V CDR1 and CDR2: SGHVS, FNYEAQ. Trimming removed 3 bases from V and 10 bases from J; junction bases left unmatched: 7. This CDR3 has 16 amino acids.

The chain couples TRBV11-2 to TRBJ2-3, with 8 bases fitting TRBD2. Trimming removed 1 base from V and 2 bases from J; junction bases left unmatched: 2. Looked up from germline, CDR1 is SGHAT and CDR2 is FQNNGV. This CDR3 contains 15 residues. The CDR3 region has the DNA TGTGCCAGCAGCTTAGCGGGGGGGACCACAGATACGCAGTATTTT. It translates to CASSLAGGTTDTQYF.

The chain carries TRBV25-1 and TRBJ1-6, with D tentatively TRBD1 (5 bases). Trimming cost V 2 bases and J 4 bases, with 9 bases left between them. The germline CDR1 and CDR2 sequences are MGHDK and SYGVNS. CDR3 length: 15 residues. The CDR3 spells CASSEVPGYNSPLHF. The CDR3 DNA is TGTGCCAGCAGTGAAGTCCCAGGGTATAATTCACCCCTCCACTTT.

The V and J genes are TRBV27 and TRBJ1-2; 7 positions match TRBD1. V lost 3 bases and J lost 7; bases outside the gene matches: 8. The CDR3 extends over 14 amino acids. Germline V lookup: CDR1 MNHEY, CDR2 SMNVEV (reference sequence). CDR3 residues: CASSFRAAGGGYTF. Written as DNA, the CDR3 is TGTGCCAGCAGTTTCCGGGCCGCAGGGGGTGGCTACACCTTC.

This sequence joins TRBV9 and TRBJ2-1, with 8 nucleotides matching TRBD1. The trim removed 4 bases at V and 10 bases at J, leaving 10 bases unmatched. Germline CDR1 is SGDLS and CDR2 is YYNGEE. The CDR3 has 14 amino acids. The DNA for the CDR3 is TGTGCCAGCAGCCCTAGAGATGACAGGGGCGAGCAGTTCTTC. Protein sequence: CASSPRDDRGEQFF.